This record covers a single TCR beta chain. The data originate from a study of OX40 agonist ivuxolimab in advanced cancers. Here immunoSEQ multiplex PCR was the method, and the copy in TCRdb shows in-frame clones only, minus some. The profile shows around 140,000 clones, about 92% of them singletons. There are 15 residues in the CDR3. With 4 bases removed from V and 5 bases from J, the gap between germline ends came to 14 bases. The germline CDR1 and CDR2 sequences are MNHEY and SMNVEV (reference sequence). The sequence was obtained from an adult with an advanced solid tumor such as melanoma, head and neck, liver or kidney cancer. The sequencing used CD4+ or CD8+ T cells sorted from blood, collected in a trial of the OX40 agonist ivuxolimab. J is TRBJ1-4 and V is TRBV27, with D possibly matching TRBD1 (5 bases). The CDR3 is CASSSWGGGNEKLFF. The CDR3 DNA sequence: TGTGCCAGCAGTTCCTGGGGGGGTGGGAATGAAAAACTGTTTTTT. Supplemented by reference TRBV27 and TRBJ1-4, the full variable domain reads EAQVTQNPRYLITVTGKKLTVTCSQNMNHEYMSWYRQDPGLGLRQIYYSMNVEVTDKGDVPEGYKVSRKEKRNFPLILESPSPNQTSLYFCASSSWGGGNEKLFFGSGTQLSVL.